This TCR beta chain stems from a study of shared clonotypes between healthy human individuals. Study-level background: The study enrolled a couple of women and a few men aged 18 to 49. Study conclusions and caveats: The study generally estimated greater richness for naive than memory subsets.

Germline V gene sequence: CDR1 SGHTS, CDR2 YDEGEE. The ends were cut back, 4 bases at V and 0 bases at J, with 11 bases in the middle. The CDR3 extends over 15 amino acids. Concerning this clone itself: As yet, its antigen is unknown.

Sequencing was at deep level. Profiling relied on immunoSEQ multiplex PCR, and the TCRdb table lists in-frame clones only, not all of them. The sample lists a few million clones; more than 90% were seen once. The V call is TRBV5-8, the J call TRBJ1-5, with a possible D match to TRBD1 (5 bases). Material: naive CD4+ T cells sorted from blood. The sample's subset: CD45RA+ positively selected. The clonotype comes from a young man in good health. The CDR3 region is CASSLGGYSNQPQHF. CDR3 sequence (DNA): TGTGCCAGCAGCCTCGGGGGTTATAGCAATCAGCCCCAGCATTTT.